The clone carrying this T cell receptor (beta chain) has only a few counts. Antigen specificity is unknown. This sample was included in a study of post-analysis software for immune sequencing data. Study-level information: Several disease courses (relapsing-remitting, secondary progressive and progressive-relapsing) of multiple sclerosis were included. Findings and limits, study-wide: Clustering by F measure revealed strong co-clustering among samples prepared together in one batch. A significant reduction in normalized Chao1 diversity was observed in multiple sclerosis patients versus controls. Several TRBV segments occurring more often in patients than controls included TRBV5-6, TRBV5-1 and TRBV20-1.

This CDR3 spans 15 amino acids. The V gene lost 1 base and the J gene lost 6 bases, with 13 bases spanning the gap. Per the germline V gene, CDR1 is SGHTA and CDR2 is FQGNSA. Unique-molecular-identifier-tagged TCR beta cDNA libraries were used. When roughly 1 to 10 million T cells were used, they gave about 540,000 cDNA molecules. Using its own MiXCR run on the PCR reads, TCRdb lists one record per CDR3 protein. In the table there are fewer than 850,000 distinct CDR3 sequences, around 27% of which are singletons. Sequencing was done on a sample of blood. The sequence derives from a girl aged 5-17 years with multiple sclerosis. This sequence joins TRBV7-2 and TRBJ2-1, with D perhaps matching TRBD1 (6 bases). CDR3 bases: TGTGCCAGCAGCTTAGTTGGCCAGGACAGCAATGAGCAGTTCTTC. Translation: CASSLVGQDSNEQFF.